The 6 T cell receptor beta chains presented below share a single source sample, sequenced in a study of T-cell reconstitution after alpha-beta-depleted transplantation in children. It was with unique molecular identifiers that the TCRbeta library was prepared. TCRdb reanalysed the PCR reads using MiXCR and keeps one entry per CDR3 protein. The data hold nearly 550,000 distinct CDR3 sequences, with roughly 18% observed a single time. The source was PBMCs from the stem cell graft donor, collected from the stem cell graft. The source is a human donor who donated a stem cell graft to a child with acute lymphoblastic leukemia.

The chain recombines TRBV5-1 with TRBJ1-6; the D is unclear. The CDR3 spans 14 residues. In germline, CDR1 is SGHRS, CDR2 YFSETQ. V lost 4 bases to trimming and J lost 9 bases, with 14 bases between them. The CDR3 loop reads CASSPQISGSPLHF. Here the CDR3 DNA reads TGCGCCAGCAGCCCTCAAATCTCTGGTTCACCCCTCCACTTT.

This clonotype has just a few counts. The gene calls are TRBV5-1 and TRBJ1-2; D not certain. Trimming shortened V by 0 bases and J by 10 bases, and 7 bases separated the two germline ends. The germline CDR1 and CDR2 sequences are SGHRS and YFSETQ. This CDR3 has 11 residues. The CDR3 protein is CASSLGSLYTF. The DNA of the CDR3 is TGCGCCAGCAGCTTGGGGTCCCTCTACACCTTC. The full variable domain, in which reference TRBV5-1 and TRBJ1-2 provide the parts outside the CDR3, is KAGVTQTPRYLIKTRGQQVTLSCSPISGHRSVSWYQQTPGQGLQFLFEYFSETQRNKGNFPGRFSGRQFSNSRSEMNVSTLELGDSALYLCASSLGSLYTFGSGTRLTVV.

A few counts support this clonotype. The rearrangement uses TRBV5-6 and TRBJ2-7; 9 bases match TRBD2. Unmatched junction bases numbered 8, after V lost 4 bases and J lost 9 bases. Germline V gives CDR1 SGHDT, CDR2 YYEEEE. This CDR3 has 13 amino acids. The CDR3 sequence is CASSPGLAEGQYF. CDR3 DNA: TGTGCCAGCAGCCCGGGACTAGCAGAAGGGCAGTACTTC.

This chain connects TRBV4-1 to TRBJ2-1, with unresolved D. The CDR3 contains 13 residues. The germline V gene has CDR1 MGHRA and CDR2 YSYEKL. V lost 3 bases and J 11 bases, leaving 14 bases between the germline ends. The CDR3 DNA follows: TGCGCCAGCAGCCACTCTAACAGATTCCAGCAGTTCTTC. This codes for CASSHSNRFQQFF.

The genes are TRBV19 and TRBJ2-2; 7 positions match TRBD1. The CDR3 runs to 18 residues. The trim removed 2 bases at V and 0 bases at J, leaving 9 bases unmatched. CDR1 and CDR2 from the germline V gene are LNHDA and SQIVND (reference sequence). CDR3 protein: CASSIILLTGTNTGELFF. CDR3 DNA: TGTGCCAGTAGTATAATCCTCTTGACAGGGACGAACACCGGGGAGCTGTTTTTT.

J is TRBJ1-3 and V is TRBV7-8; D is undetermined. The CDR3 sequence is 17 residues long. Looked up from germline, CDR1 is SGHVS and CDR2 is FQNEAQ. Trimming removed 0 bases at V and 0 bases at J, with 12 bases between. The CDR3 is CASSLAGGGFSGNTIYF. The CDR3 DNA reads TGTGCCAGCAGCTTAGCGGGCGGTGGATTCTCTGGAAACACCATATATTTT.